The present TCR beta chain was sequenced within a study of T cells in Graves' hyperthyroidism and ophthalmopathy. From RNA transcripts, TCR beta CDR3 regions were amplified. Carried out on the TCR CDR3, a first-round RT-PCR used the HTBI primer set. A single record per CDR3 protein comes from TCRdb applying MiXCR to the multiplex PCR reads. The profile shows about 570,000 distinct CDR3 sequences, 35% to 55% of them singletons. Details on this clonotype: Its antigen is not known.

Germline V gives CDR1 SGHDT, CDR2 YYEEEE. Trimming cost V 4 bases and J 12 bases; bases outside gene matches: 17. The CDR3 is 15 residues long. Findings and limits, study-wide: Most clonotypes expanded in the thyroid (above 0.001) were also present in blood.

The sequencing input was peripheral blood or thyroid tissue (not recorded which). This clonotype was obtained from an adult woman with Graves' disease, either hyperthyroidism or ophthalmopathy (not recorded which). The gene calls are TRBV5-6 and TRBJ2-7; TRBD1 agrees at 9 bases. CDR3 bases: TGTGCCAGCAGCACCGGTCCCGGGACAGGGACTATGCGGTACTTC. Translated, it gives CASSTGPGTGTMRYF.